A single T cell receptor (beta chain) is shown here with its context. Its antigen remains unknown. In the original processing: Across clinicopathological groups, CDR3 differences served as the basis for building a distant-metastasis classifier for papillary thyroid cancer. From the PCR reads, TCRdb re-called clones with MiXCR. TCRdb's processing, not the study's, gives the V and J calls here. The sample includes about 20,000 clones, about 12% of them seen just once. Thyroid surgery was preceded by no treatment in any patient. The trim removed 3 bases at V and 0 bases at J, leaving 13 bases unmatched. The germline V gene has CDR1 SGHVS and CDR2 FNYEAQ. The CDR3 consists of 19 residues. This sample is drawn from a study of metastatic and nonmetastatic thyroid tumors. About the research overall: Repertoires were compared across blood and tumor or nodule tissue from malignant and benign thyroid patients.

Study-level results: Versus benign nodules, malignant thyroid tumors reportedly had significantly higher TCR beta diversity, in blood and tumor.

The rearrangement joins TRBV7-6 to TRBJ2-1; TRBD1 matches at 8 bases. The origin of this receptor is a male donor with papillary thyroid cancer or a benign thyroid nodule (not recorded which). Some clones in this sample may be carry-over from other donors' samples. The specimen sequenced was blood. The CDR3 here is CASSFPGQAEVSSYNEQFF. CDR3 coding DNA: TGTGCCAGCAGCTTCCCGGGACAGGCAGAAGTAAGCTCCTACAATGAGCAGTTCTTC.